This note documents a single T cell receptor (beta chain) sequence. There is no known antigen for this receptor. No base quality information exists; no much larger clone differs at one position. The CDR3 numbers 14 residues from cysteine through phenylalanine. Only CDR3 DNA is held: 42 bases, read in frame from base 1. The CDR1 and CDR2 encoded by the germline V gene (reference sequence) are LNHDA and SQIVND. Trimming removed 5 bases from V and 4 bases from J, leaving 11 bases between the germline ends. This entry is derived from a study of response to subunit inactivated influenza vaccine (dated by TCRdb to the late 2010s). As for the study more broadly: To follow how T cells responded to a trivalent subunit inactivated influenza vaccine, the researchers relied on deep quantitative profiling of the T cell receptor repertoire. What the work shows at the level of the full study, not this receptor alone: The authors proposed that each seasonal influenza vaccination may bring in only a limited number of new T cells.

Libraries were made using RT-PCR. Sequencer: Illumina HiSeq 2500. The public reads were run again by TCRdb, first through fastp at Q25 and then through MiXCR, and only productive beta chains were kept. Every distinct CDR3 protein forms one entry, paired with its most common genes and DNA. This sample gives approximately 500,000 distinct CDR3 sequences in total; less than 25% of them show up just once. The top ten hold 2.5% to 3% of the sample. The same data also went into a second study, on T cells expressing NK-cell markers. The second study's paper adds: The TCR beta cDNA libraries were made using 5'RACE template switching, a step that added both a universal primer site and unique molecular identifiers. Three sorted T-cell subsets (CD3+CD56+NKG2C+, CD3+CD56+NKG2C- and CD3+CD56-NKG2C+) from roughly 8 donors had their TCR beta-chain repertoires profiled. Among the eight sequenced donors, only one was HCMV-seronegative, while the other seven were HCMV-seropositive. To restrict sorting to alphabetaTCR-expressing T cells, an anti-gammadeltaTCR antibody was added in several experiments. In roughly 6 donors, the dominant CD3+CD56+NKG2C+ clonotypes were among the top 10 CD8+ clonotypes and accounted for about 1.0-7.0% of CD8+ T cells. Those dominant clonotypes were again the most abundant among CD3+CD56-NKG2C+ cells in a few donors, at about 25-60.1%. Whether the expanded NKG2C-expressing T cell clones were specific for HCMV antigens remained unclear. The study sequenced eight donors, all healthy volunteers chosen at random: three men and five women. HCMV-specific IgG was detected in serum with a commercial ELISA kit to determine HCMV serostatus. Peripheral blood mononuclear cells were isolated from blood by Ficoll density gradient centrifugation. Magnetic immunoseparation with Miltenyi isolation kits was used to isolate CD4+ and CD8+ T cells from PBMC. Synthesis of cDNA was primed from the TCR beta constant segment and was followed by two consecutive PCR amplification steps. Libraries were sequenced as 2 x 150 bp reads on Illumina HiSeq 2000/2500, MiSeq or NextSeq. MIGEC was used to demultiplex reads and group reads by UMI, and MiTCR was used to assemble and quantify clonotypes. Only TCR cDNA sequences supported by at least two reads were kept to exclude erroneous sequences. Downstream repertoire analysis used the tcR package, and clonotypes were matched across fractions by CDR3 nucleotide sequence plus V segment. Antigen specificity was annotated against VDJdb with VDJmatch, allowing one amino acid substitution in CDR3.

This material consisted of CD4+ T cells sorted from PBMCs, taken 12 days after vaccination. The receptor comes from a man in his fifties who received an inactivated influenza vaccine. Donor details come from another sample of the same person, matched by shared clones. Recombination joined TRBV19 with TRBJ1-4, and the D gene may be TRBD1, 6 bases matching. The CDR3 region: CASSPDSINEKLFF. Read as DNA, the sequence is TGTGCCAGTAGTCCGGACAGCATTAATGAAAAACTGTTTTTT.